A single T cell receptor (beta chain) is shown here with its context. The antigen remains unidentified. This CDR3 is also generated by other DNA sequences in the sample. These data originate in a study of chemoradiotherapy in HPV16-positive cancers. The V end lost 2 bases, the J end lost 1 base, and 11 bases lay between the germline ends. Germline V gives CDR1 SGHTA, CDR2 FQGTGA. The CDR3 is 15 residues long. Repertoires were generated with immunoSEQ multiplex PCR, while TCRdb's copy carries only in-frame clones and drops some. The sample lists fewer than 40,000 clones, around 82% seen once, with more than 4.5% in the top ten. Findings of the study overall: Candidate HPV-specific clones and E7-related TCR motifs grew in tumor during treatment.

The sequence derives from a human donor with HPV-associated anogenital cancer. The sequenced sample was blood, obtained from a patient who underwent chemoradiotherapy. The chain couples TRBV7-3 to TRBJ2-5, with D perhaps TRBD2 (7 bases). In DNA, the CDR3 is TGTGCCAGCAGCTTAGGAGGGGGGGCCCAAGAGACCCAGTACTTC. Its translation: CASSLGGGAQETQYF.